The 12 T cell receptor beta chains presented below share a single source sample, sequenced in a study of CXCR3-negative and CXCR3-positive naive CD8 T cells. In preparing the TRB cDNA libraries, 5' RACE with UMI labels was used. After re-calling the 5' RACE reads, TCRdb lists one entry per CDR3 protein, DNA absent. The table for this sample gives roughly 24,000 distinct CDR3 sequences. Sequenced sample: naive CXCR3- CD8+ T cells from blood. The subset: CD45RO-CCR7+CD27+CD95- naive CD8+ T cells lacking CXCR3 (TNR3-). All receptors derive from a human donor in good health. Some clones in this sample may be carry-over from other donors' samples.

J is TRBJ1-2 and V is TRBV6-6; TCRdb calls TRBD1, which cannot be checked without DNA. Germline CDR1 is MNHNY and CDR2 is SVGAGI (reference sequence). The CDR3 is 16 amino acids. CDR3 loop: CASSVLAGGLNYGYTF.

The chain employs TRBV20-1 and TRBJ2-1; the TCRdb D gene call, TRBD2, has no DNA to confirm it. The germline CDR1 and CDR2 sequences are DFQATT and SNEGSKA (reference sequence). This CDR3 comprises 15 residues. Here the CDR3 reads CSASRTSGGGNEQFF.

The chain uses TRBV7-3 and TRBJ2-7; there is no DNA to check the TCRdb D call of TRBD1. The CDR3 is 16 amino acids. From germline, CDR1 is SGHTA and CDR2 FQGTGA. The chain's CDR3 is CASSFVPGTVSYEQYF.

The J gene is TRBJ1-1, the V gene TRBV4-2. The CDR3 contains 16 residues. Germline assignment: CDR1 LGHNA and CDR2 YNFKEQ. CDR3 sequence reads: CASSQDLGGSGTEAFF.

The chain links TRBV25-1 to TRBJ2-7. Germline CDR1 is MGHDK and CDR2 is SYGVNS. This CDR3 is built from 14 residues. CDR3 amino acids: CASSERQGSYEQYF.

This rearrangement joins TRBV4-3 to TRBJ1-4; the TCRdb D gene call, TRBD1, has no DNA to confirm it. Germline V gene data show CDR1 as LGHNA and CDR2 as YSLEER. The CDR3 totals 21 residues. CDR3 sequence reads: CASSQAPRMGREVATNEKLFF.

The genes are TRBV7-6 and TRBJ2-5; with no DNA, the TCRdb D assignment of TRBD2 cannot be verified. Germline V gene data show CDR1 as SGHVS and CDR2 as FNYEAQ. The CDR3 spans 15 residues. The CDR3 here is CASSISLAGQETQYF.

The chain couples TRBV7-8 to TRBJ1-1; the D gene TCRdb calls, TRBD1, cannot be checked with no DNA. CDR3 length equals 15 residues. Germline V gives CDR1 SGHVS, CDR2 FQNEAQ. CDR3 region: CASSLAGGLHTEAFF.

The chain is built from TRBV19 and TRBJ1-2. Germline V gene data show CDR1 as LNHDA and CDR2 as SQIVND (reference sequence). This CDR3 is 12 amino acids long. The CDR3: CASSAGHDGYTF.

This chain links TRBV29-1 with TRBJ2-7; TCRdb outputs TRBD2, but without DNA this stays unchecked. The CDR3 consists of 17 residues. CDR1 and CDR2 (germline): SQVTM, ANQGSEA. The CDR3 spells CSVSPGTSGRVTYEQYF.

This chain links TRBV9 with TRBJ1-6; TCRdb's D call, TRBD1, is unchecked because there is no DNA. The CDR3 contains 15 residues. CDR1 and CDR2 (germline): SGDLS, YYNGEE. The CDR3 sequence: CASSLRDRDNSPLHF.

The V call is TRBV27, the J call TRBJ2-5; TCRdb outputs TRBD1, but without DNA this stays unchecked. This CDR3 comprises 14 residues. The germline V gene has CDR1 MNHEY and CDR2 SMNVEV (reference sequence). CDR3 region: CASSPRTGGETQYF.